This T cell receptor beta chain stems from a study of beta chain features in type 1 diabetes. Study-wide results and limits: Sampled from patients, naive, central memory and Treg TCRB repertoires appeared more similar than those sampled from healthy donors.

Every single donor gave one heparinised blood draw, and these averaged around 120 mL. A note on this clone: The antigen remains undetermined.

Reverse transcription of all isolated RNA meant that expressed TCRB transcripts were sequenced. The method was immunoSEQ multiplex PCR; TCRdb's version includes in-frame clones alone and lacks a portion of them. The sample lists under 450,000 clones; over 13% were seen once. This TCR came from a woman in her late teens or twenties in good health. What was sequenced was naive CD4+ T cells from blood.

The CDR3 reads CASSQDLSGSRGTQYF. CDR3 DNA sequence: TGCGCCAGCAGCCAAGATTTAAGCGGTTCCCGGGGTACGCAGTATTTT. This sequence joins TRBV4-1 and TRBJ2-3; D is possibly TRBD2 (5 bases). This CDR3 is built from 16 residues. The germline CDR1 and CDR2 sequences are MGHRA and YSYEKL. V was clipped by 0 bases and J by 8 bases, with 18 bases between them.